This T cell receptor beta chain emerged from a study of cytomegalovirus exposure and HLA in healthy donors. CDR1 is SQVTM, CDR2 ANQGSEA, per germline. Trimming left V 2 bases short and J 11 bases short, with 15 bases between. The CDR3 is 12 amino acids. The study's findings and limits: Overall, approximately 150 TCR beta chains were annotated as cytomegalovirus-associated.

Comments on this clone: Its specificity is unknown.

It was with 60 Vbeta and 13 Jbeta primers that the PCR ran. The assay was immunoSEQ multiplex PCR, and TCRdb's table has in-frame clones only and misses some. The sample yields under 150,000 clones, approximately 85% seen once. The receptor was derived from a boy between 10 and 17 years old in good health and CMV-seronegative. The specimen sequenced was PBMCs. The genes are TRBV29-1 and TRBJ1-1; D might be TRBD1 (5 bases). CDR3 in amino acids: CSVESPGIGAFF. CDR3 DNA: TGCAGCGTTGAATCGCCAGGGATCGGGGCTTTCTTT.